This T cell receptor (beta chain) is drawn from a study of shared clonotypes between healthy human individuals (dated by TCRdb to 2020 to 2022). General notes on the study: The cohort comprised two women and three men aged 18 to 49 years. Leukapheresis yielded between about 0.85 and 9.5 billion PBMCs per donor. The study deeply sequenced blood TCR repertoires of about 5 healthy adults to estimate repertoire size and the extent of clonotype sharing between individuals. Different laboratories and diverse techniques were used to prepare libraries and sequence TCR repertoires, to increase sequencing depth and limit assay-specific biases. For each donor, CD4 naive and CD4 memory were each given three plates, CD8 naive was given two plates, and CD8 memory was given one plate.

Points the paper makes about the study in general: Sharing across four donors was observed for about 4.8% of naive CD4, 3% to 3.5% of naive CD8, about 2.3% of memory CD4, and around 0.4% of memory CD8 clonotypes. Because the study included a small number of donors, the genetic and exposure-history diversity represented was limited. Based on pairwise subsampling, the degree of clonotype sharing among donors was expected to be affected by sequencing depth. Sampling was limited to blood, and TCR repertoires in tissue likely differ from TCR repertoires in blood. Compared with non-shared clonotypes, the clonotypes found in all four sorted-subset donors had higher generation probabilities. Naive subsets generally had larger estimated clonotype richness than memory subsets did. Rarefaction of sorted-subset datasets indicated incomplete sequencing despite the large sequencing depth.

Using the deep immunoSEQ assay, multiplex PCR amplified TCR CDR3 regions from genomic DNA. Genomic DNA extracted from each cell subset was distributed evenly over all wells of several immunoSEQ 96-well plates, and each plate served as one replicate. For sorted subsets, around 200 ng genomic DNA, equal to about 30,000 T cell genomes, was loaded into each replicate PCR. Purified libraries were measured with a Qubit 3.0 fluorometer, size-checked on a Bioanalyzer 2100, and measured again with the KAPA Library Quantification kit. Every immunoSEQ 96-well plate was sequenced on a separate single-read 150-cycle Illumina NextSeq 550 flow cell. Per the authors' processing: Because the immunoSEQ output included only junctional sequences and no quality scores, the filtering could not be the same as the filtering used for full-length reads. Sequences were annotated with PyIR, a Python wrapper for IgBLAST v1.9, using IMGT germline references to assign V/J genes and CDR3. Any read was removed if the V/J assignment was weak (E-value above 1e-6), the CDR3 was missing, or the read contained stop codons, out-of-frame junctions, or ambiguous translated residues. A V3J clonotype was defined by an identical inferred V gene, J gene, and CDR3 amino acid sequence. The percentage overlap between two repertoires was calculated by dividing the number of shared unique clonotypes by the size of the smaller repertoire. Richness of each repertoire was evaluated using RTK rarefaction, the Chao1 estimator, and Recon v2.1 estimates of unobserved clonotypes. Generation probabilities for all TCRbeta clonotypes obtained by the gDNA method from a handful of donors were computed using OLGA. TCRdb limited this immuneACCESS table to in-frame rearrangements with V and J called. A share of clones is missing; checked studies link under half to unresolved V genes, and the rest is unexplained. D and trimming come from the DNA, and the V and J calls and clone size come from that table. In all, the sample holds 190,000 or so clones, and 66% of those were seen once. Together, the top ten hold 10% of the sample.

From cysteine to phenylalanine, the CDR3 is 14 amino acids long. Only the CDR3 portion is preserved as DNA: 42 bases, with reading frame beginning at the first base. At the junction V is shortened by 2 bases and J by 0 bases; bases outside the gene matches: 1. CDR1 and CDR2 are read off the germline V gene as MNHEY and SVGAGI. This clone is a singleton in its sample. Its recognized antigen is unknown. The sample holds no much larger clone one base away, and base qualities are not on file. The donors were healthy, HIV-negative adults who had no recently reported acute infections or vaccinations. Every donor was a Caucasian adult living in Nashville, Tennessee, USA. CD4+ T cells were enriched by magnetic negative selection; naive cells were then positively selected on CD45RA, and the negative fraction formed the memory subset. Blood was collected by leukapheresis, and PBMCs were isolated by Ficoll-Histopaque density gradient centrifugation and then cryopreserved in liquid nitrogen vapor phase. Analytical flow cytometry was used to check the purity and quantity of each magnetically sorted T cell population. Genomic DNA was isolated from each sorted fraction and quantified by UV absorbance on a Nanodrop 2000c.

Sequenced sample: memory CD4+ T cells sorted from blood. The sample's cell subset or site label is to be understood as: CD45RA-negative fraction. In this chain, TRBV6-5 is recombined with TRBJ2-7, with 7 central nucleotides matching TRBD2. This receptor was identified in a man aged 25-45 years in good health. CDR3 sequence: CASSYGGGSYEQYF. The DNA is TGTGCCAGCAGTTACGGCGGGGGCTCCTACGAGCAGTACTTC.